This entry lists 24 T cell receptor beta chains sequenced from one sample in a study of blood T cell repertoires in COVID-19. This table comes from immunoSEQ multiplex PCR, and its TCRdb copy is limited to in-frame clones, with some not included. The sample lists about 160,000 clones, approximately 90% occurring once. Sequencing input: peripheral blood. These receptors all stem from a man younger than 30 with COVID-19, enrolled during active disease.

The gene calls are TRBV3-1 (or the pseudogene TRBV3-2) and TRBJ1-1, with D possibly matching TRBD1 (6 bases). The CDR3 consists of 15 residues. Germline CDR1 LGHDT, CDR2 YNNKEL (reference sequence). Trimming took 5 bases from V and 4 from J, leaving 17 bases between them. The DNA for the CDR3 is TGTGCCAGCAGCACCCCTTGGGGGGGCTCCACTGAAGCTTTCTTT. Its translation is CASSTPWGGSTEAFF.

The chain uses TRBV19 and TRBJ2-2; 9 nucleotides align to TRBD1. V was pared by 6 bases and J by 5 bases, with 7 bases of the junction left unmatched. The CDR3 loop spans 15 amino acids. Per the germline V gene, CDR1 is LNHDA and CDR2 is SQIVND (reference sequence). The CDR3 protein is CASRTGGRWTGELFF. The CDR3 DNA follows: TGTGCCAGTAGAACAGGGGGCAGATGGACCGGGGAGCTGTTTTTT.

V usage is TRBV7-8 and J usage is TRBJ1-1, with TRBD1 matching 10 bases. Germline CDR1 reads SGHVS; CDR2 reads FQNEAQ. J was trimmed by 3 bases and V by 5 bases; bases with no gene match: 3. The CDR3 is 14 residues long. CDR3 nucleotides: TGTGCCAGCAGCCGAGGACAGGGGGACACTGAAGCTTTCTTT. It is translated as CASSRGQGDTEAFF.

The chain uses TRBV3-1 (or the pseudogene TRBV3-2) and TRBJ2-7; the match to TRBD1 covers 9 bases. J lost 7 bases, V lost 5 bases, and 12 bases had no gene match. The CDR3 has 15 residues. The V gene's germline CDR1 is LGHDT and CDR2 YNNKEL (reference sequence). The CDR3 sequence is CASSTRDRGGREQYF. CDR3 nucleotides: TGTGCCAGCAGCACGCGAGACAGGGGGGGTCGGGAGCAGTACTTC.

This chain joins TRBV15 and TRBJ2-1, with a tentative D call TRBD1 (5 bases). CDR1 and CDR2 from the germline V gene are LNHNV and YYDKDF (reference sequence). The CDR3 length is 13 residues. V lost 1 base to trimming and J lost 6 bases, with 7 bases between them. As DNA, the CDR3 is TGTGCCACCAGCAGAGGACAGCTCAATGAGCAGTTCTTC. Translating it yields CATSRGQLNEQFF. Full variable domain (outside the CDR3, taken from reference TRBV15 and TRBJ2-1): DAMVIQNPRYQVTQFGKPVTLSCSQTLNHNVMYWYQQKSSQAPKLLFHYYDKDFNNEADTPDNFQSRRPNTSFCFLDIRSPGLGDTAMYLCATSRGQLNEQFFGPGTRLTVL.

This chain links TRBV6-6 with TRBJ1-1; D unresolved. From germline, CDR1 is MNHNY and CDR2 SVGAGI (reference sequence). V shed 6 bases and J shed 4 bases, with 12 bases lying between them. The CDR3 is 13 amino acids. The CDR3 coding sequence is TGTGCCAGCAGCCCCCACCGGGGCACTGAAGCTTTCTTT. Protein product: CASSPHRGTEAFF.

The rearrangement links TRBV3-1 (or the pseudogene TRBV3-2) to TRBJ1-3; D gene uncertain. Germline V gene data show CDR1 as LGHDT and CDR2 as YNNKEL (reference sequence). The V gene lost 10 bases and the J gene lost 4 bases, with 11 bases spanning the gap. The CDR3 runs 12 residues. The CDR3 loop is CATLARGNTIYF. The CDR3, as DNA: TGTGCCACCCTGGCGCGGGGAAACACCATATATTTT.

The V and J genes are TRBV6-2 or TRBV6-3 and TRBJ2-1; D remains ambiguous. The CDR3 has 16 residues. Germline CDR1 reads MNHEY; CDR2 reads SVGEGT. V was cut by 2 bases and J by 2 bases, with 13 bases left in between. The CDR3 DNA reads TGTGCCAGCAGTTACGAAAGTCCAGGCCCCTACAATGAGCAGTTCTTC. It codes for CASSYESPGPYNEQFF.

The chain is built from TRBV6-6 and TRBJ1-4; perhaps TRBD1 as D (5 bases). CDR1 is MNHNY and CDR2 is SVGAGI in the germline V gene (reference sequence). This CDR3 contains 15 residues. V was pared by 4 bases and J by 5 bases, with 14 bases between. CDR3 protein: CASSSSGLRNEKLFF. The CDR3 region has the DNA TGTGCCAGCAGTTCCTCGGGACTGAGGAATGAAAAACTGTTTTTT.

This clone was detected only once. J is TRBJ2-1 and V is TRBV25-1; 14 nucleotides match TRBD2. This CDR3 contains 14 residues. J gave up 4 bases and V 8 bases, and 1 base lay outside the gene matches. From germline, CDR1 is MGHDK and CDR2 SYGVNS. CDR3 amino acids: CASRTSGGYNEQFF. Here the CDR3 DNA reads TGTGCCAGCCGGACTAGCGGGGGGTACAATGAGCAGTTCTTC.

The V gene is TRBV29-1, the J gene TRBJ2-1; tentative D call: TRBD1 (6 bases). The V gene lost 4 bases and the J gene lost 2 bases, with 21 bases spanning the gap. Germline assignment: CDR1 SQVTM and CDR2 ANQGSEA. The CDR3 spans 17 residues. CDR3 sequence: CSVVTQGLGAPYNEQFF. The CDR3, as DNA: TGCAGCGTTGTAACCCAAGGGCTGGGGGCCCCCTACAATGAGCAGTTCTTC.

The chain couples TRBV6-5 to TRBJ1-2, with a possible D match to TRBD1 (6 bases). V was cut by 6 bases and J by 8 bases, with 10 bases left in between. Germline CDR1 and CDR2: MNHEY and SVGAGI. The CDR3 covers 11 residues. This CDR3 is CASRTGNGYTF. The DNA for the CDR3 is TGTGCCAGCAGAACAGGGAACGGCTACACCTTC.

The V call is TRBV5-6, the J call TRBJ1-2, with D perhaps TRBD1 (5 bases). The CDR3 covers 14 residues. Per the germline V gene, CDR1 is SGHDT and CDR2 is YYEEEE. Trimming left V 4 bases short and J 7 bases short, with 17 bases between. The CDR3 protein is CASSAGVGPGGYTF. The CDR3 DNA sequence: TGTGCCAGCAGCGCGGGGGTAGGACCGGGTGGCTACACCTTC.

The J gene is TRBJ1-5, the V gene TRBV28, with no clear D. This CDR3 contains 14 residues. The germline V gene has CDR1 MDHEN and CDR2 SYDVKM. Trimming shortened V by 2 bases and J by 0 bases, and 5 bases separated the two germline ends. CDR3 nucleotide sequence: TGTGCCAGCAGTTTAGTTCATAGCAATCAGCCCCAGCATTTT. Its protein product is CASSLVHSNQPQHF.

This chain links TRBV28 with TRBJ2-3; tentative D call: TRBD1 (5 bases). Trimming stripped 6 bases from V and 1 base from J, with 5 bases between. The CDR3 spans 12 residues. Germline V lookup: CDR1 MDHEN, CDR2 SYDVKM. The DNA for the CDR3 is TGTGCCAGCAGACAGGGCACAGATACGCAGTATTTT. Translation: CASRQGTDTQYF.

V and J are TRBV7-6 and TRBJ2-3; TRBD2 matches 8 bases. V lost 4 bases, J lost 2 bases, and 8 bases stayed unmatched. The germline CDR1 and CDR2 sequences are SGHVS and FNYEAQ. This CDR3 comprises 16 residues. The CDR3 here is CASSSAGTRITDTQYF. DNA of the CDR3: TGTGCCAGCAGCTCCGCCGGGACTAGGATCACAGATACGCAGTATTTT.

This clone was found a few times. The V and J genes are TRBV3-1 (or the pseudogene TRBV3-2) and TRBJ2-1, with 9 bases aligning to TRBD1. The CDR3 sequence is 16 residues long. Germline CDR1 and CDR2: LGHDT and YNNKEL (reference sequence). The trim removed 0 bases at V and 9 bases at J, leaving 9 bases unmatched. The CDR3 sequence: CASSQDTGQGGTEQFF. The CDR3 coding sequence is TGTGCCAGCAGCCAAGACACGGGACAGGGTGGTACTGAGCAGTTCTTC.

In its sample, this clone was seen once. V usage is TRBV6-5 and J usage is TRBJ2-7, with D maybe TRBD1 (5 bases). The CDR3 sequence is 13 residues long. Germline V gene data show CDR1 as MNHEY and CDR2 as SVGAGI. Trimming removed 8 bases at V and 0 bases at J, with 11 bases between. The DNA for the CDR3 is TGTGCCAGCGGGGCAGGACCCTCCTACGAGCAGTACTTC. Translated, it gives CASGAGPSYEQYF.

The chain recombines TRBV27 with TRBJ2-7; maybe TRBD1 (6 bases). The CDR3 covers 16 residues. V lost 5 bases, J lost 6 bases, and 23 bases lay in between. Looked up from germline, CDR1 is MNHEY and CDR2 is SMNVEV (reference sequence). The DNA of the CDR3 is TGTGCCAGCAGTGTAAACGAGGGGGAGAAATGGTTCGAGCAGTACTTC. Protein: CASSVNEGEKWFEQYF.

The rearrangement uses TRBV28 and TRBJ1-5; TRBD1 matches at 9 bases. The CDR3 sequence is 16 residues long. In germline, CDR1 is MDHEN, CDR2 SYDVKM. The trim removed 1 base at V and 6 bases at J, leaving 7 bases unmatched. The CDR3 region is CASSLLGQGLAQPQHF. The CDR3 nucleotides are TGTGCCAGCAGTTTATTAGGACAGGGGTTGGCTCAGCCCCAGCATTTT.

V is TRBV19 and J is TRBJ2-2, with D hard to call. Germline-derived CDR1 and CDR2 are LNHDA and SQIVND (reference sequence). V lost 6 bases and J 5 bases, leaving 19 bases between the germline ends. CDR3 length: 16 amino acids. CDR3 in amino acids: CASSSGRSRGTGELFF. The CDR3 region has the DNA TGTGCCAGTAGCTCGGGTAGAAGTCGAGGAACCGGGGAGCTGTTTTTT.

The chain employs TRBV5-6 and TRBJ2-7; TRBD2 agrees at 8 bases. This CDR3 is built from 15 residues. Germline V gene data show CDR1 as SGHDT and CDR2 as YYEEEE. V lost 0 bases and J lost 0; bases outside the gene matches: 2. The CDR3 loop reads CASSLGLAPSYEQYF. The CDR3 DNA follows: TGTGCCAGCAGCTTGGGACTAGCGCCCTCCTACGAGCAGTACTTC. The whole variable domain, remainder taken from reference TRBV5-6 and TRBJ2-7, is DAGVTQSPTHLIKTRGQQVTLRCSPKSGHDTVSWYQQALGQGPQFIFQYYEEEERQRGNFPDRFSGHQFPNYSSELNVNALLLGDSALYLCASSLGLAPSYEQYFGPGTRLTVT.

The chain uses TRBV6-2 or TRBV6-3 and TRBJ2-7; TRBD1 agrees at 10 bases. CDR1 is MNHEY and CDR2 is SVGEGT in the germline V gene. The CDR3 runs 16 residues. The junction had 9 bases not matched to a gene; V was cut back by 1 base and J by 6 bases. CDR3 loop: CASSYLKGTGVGEQYF. CDR3 sequence (DNA): TGTGCCAGCAGTTACTTGAAGGGGACAGGGGTCGGCGAGCAGTACTTC.

This clone was observed a single time. The chain carries TRBV6-2 or TRBV6-3 and TRBJ2-2, with 7 bases identical to TRBD1. CDR3 size: 16 residues. V dropped 1 base and J dropped 0; count of bases not matched to a gene: 2. Germline CDR1 MNHEY, CDR2 SVGEGT. CDR3 DNA sequence: TGTGCCAGCAGTTACTTGACAGGGACGAACACCGGGGAGCTGTTTTTT. Translated, it gives CASSYLTGTNTGELFF.